This entry lists 16 T cell receptor beta chains sequenced from one sample in a study of blood T cell repertoires in COVID-19. Profiling relied on immunoSEQ multiplex PCR, and the TCRdb table lists in-frame clones only, not all of them. The sample contains about 410,000 clones, around 86% of which appear only once. The material sequenced was peripheral blood. The receptor set was obtained from a woman aged 25 to 45 with active or convalescent COVID-19.

This clone has just one count. The CDR3, as DNA: TGCGCCAGCAGCCTAACAGGGAACACTGAAGCTTTCTTT. Residues: CASSLTGNTEAFF. The chain carries TRBV10-1 and TRBJ1-1; a possible D gene is TRBD1 (5 bases). Trimming shortened V by 6 bases and J by 1 base, and 9 bases separated the two germline ends. Per germline, CDR1 WNHNN and CDR2 SYGVQD (reference sequence). The CDR3 consists of 13 residues.

This sequence joins TRBV27 and TRBJ1-5; TRBD1 matches at 9 bases. The V segment lost 4 bases and the J segment 4 bases; nucleotides outside the gene matches: 11. The CDR3 runs 17 residues. Germline CDR1 and CDR2: MNHEY and SMNVEV (reference sequence). The DNA of the CDR3 is TGTGCCAGCAGTTCGCTGCGAGGGGACAGGGATAATCAGCCCCAGCATTTT. This encodes CASSSLRGDRDNQPQHF.

V gene TRBV5-5 combines with J gene TRBJ2-7, with a possible D match to TRBD1 (6 bases). The CDR3 runs 14 residues. V was shortened by 5 bases and J by 0 bases, with 12 bases between the two germline ends. The V gene's germline CDR1 is SGHKS and CDR2 YYEKEE (reference sequence). The CDR3 bases are TGTGCCAGCAGAGGACAGTTCAGCTCCTACGAGCAGTACTTC. Protein: CASRGQFSSYEQYF. The full variable domain, rest sourced from reference TRBV5-5 and TRBJ2-7, is DAGVTQSPTHLIKTRGQQVTLRCSPISGHKSVSWYQQVLGQGPQFIFQYYEKEERGRGNFPDRFSARQFPNYSSELNVNALLLGDSALYLCASRGQFSSYEQYFGPGTRLTVT.

This clone was observed a handful of times. V gene TRBV19 combines with J gene TRBJ1-4; no definite D call. There are 13 residues in the CDR3. The V gene's germline CDR1 is LNHDA and CDR2 SQIVND (reference sequence). The V gene lost 6 bases and the J gene lost 6 bases, with 11 bases spanning the gap. CDR3 nucleotides: TGTGCCAGTAGACGACAAAATGATGAAAAACTGTTTTTT. It translates to CASRRQNDEKLFF.

This CDR3 is CAWSVQPNYGYTF. CDR3 DNA sequence: TGTGCCTGGAGTGTACAGCCGAACTATGGCTACACCTTC. This sequence joins TRBV30 and TRBJ1-2; D is unclear. The germline gives CDR1 GTSNPN, CDR2 SVGIG (reference sequence). This CDR3 has 13 amino acids. V lost 0 bases to trimming and J lost 2 bases, with 7 bases between them. The full variable domain, in which reference TRBV30 and TRBJ1-2 provide the parts outside the CDR3, is SQTIHQWPATLVQPVGSPLSLECTVEGTSNPNLYWYRQAAGRGLQLLFYSVGIGQISSEVPQNLSASRPQDRQFILSSKKLLLSDSGFYLCAWSVQPNYGYTFGSGTRLTVV.

This clone was seen a few times. This chain uses TRBV19 with TRBJ2-3, with 8 positions matching TRBD2. V trimming: 5 bases; J trimming: 0 bases; junction bases outside the gene matches: 13. The CDR3 is made up of 18 amino acids. CDR1 is LNHDA, CDR2 SQIVND, per germline (reference sequence). CDR3 nucleotides: TGTGCCAGTAGTTTAAGTTCGGGGGGGAGCCCTAGCACAGATACGCAGTATTTT. Its translation is CASSLSSGGSPSTDTQYF.

The chain employs TRBV4-2 and TRBJ2-2; 7 bases match TRBD2. This CDR3 spans 18 amino acids. J was trimmed by 6 bases and V by 0 bases; bases with no gene match: 13. CDR1 is LGHNA, CDR2 YNFKEQ, per germline. The DNA for the CDR3 is TGTGCCAGCAGCCAAGATTGGGCGCGGGAGAAGGATTCCGGGGAGCTGTTTTTT. Its translation is CASSQDWAREKDSGELFF.

The chain uses TRBV10-3 and TRBJ1-2, with TRBD1 as a possible D gene (5 bases). Germline-derived CDR1 and CDR2 are ENHRY and SYGVKD. The CDR3 loop spans 13 amino acids. V lost 7 bases, J lost 6 bases, and 15 bases lay in between. CDR3: CAITGGGTDGYTF. DNA for the CDR3: TGTGCCATCACAGGAGGCGGGACGGATGGCTACACCTTC.

In its sample, this clone was seen a few times. The chain couples TRBV6-1 to TRBJ1-1; 10 bases are a match to TRBD1. J lost 4 bases, V lost 1 base, and 15 bases had no gene match. This CDR3 contains 19 residues. Germline V gives CDR1 MNHNS, CDR2 SASEGT. DNA for the CDR3: TGTGCCAGCAGTGAAGATGGTGGTGACAGGGGGCCCACCGTCACTGAAGCTTTCTTT. Its protein product is CASSEDGGDRGPTVTEAFF.

DNA for the CDR3: TGTGCCAGCAGCTTAGGTCCAGGGAAGCTAAATTCACCCCTCCACTTT. Amino acids: CASSLGPGKLNSPLHF. This chain connects TRBV11-2 to TRBJ1-6, with D perhaps TRBD1 (5 bases). The CDR3 sequence is 16 residues long. With 1 base removed from V and 7 bases from J, the gap between germline ends came to 14 bases. Looked up from germline, CDR1 is SGHAT and CDR2 is FQNNGV.

V and J are TRBV5-1 and TRBJ2-1; 10 bases are shared with TRBD1. This CDR3 region has 15 residues. V lost 6 bases and J lost 2; bases outside the gene matches: 5. Germline V CDR1 and CDR2: SGHRS, YFSETQ. In DNA, the CDR3 is TGCGCCAGCACGGACAGGGGGGATACCTACAATGAGCAGTTCTTC. Translating gives CASTDRGDTYNEQFF.

V and J are TRBV4-1 and TRBJ1-2, with TRBD1 matching 9 bases. J was trimmed by 6 bases and V by 0 bases; bases with no gene match: 5. The CDR3 sequence is 15 residues long. In germline, CDR1 is MGHRA, CDR2 YSYEKL. DNA for the CDR3: TGCGCCAGCAGCCAAGATGACAGGGGGTACGATGGCTACACCTTC. This sequence encodes CASSQDDRGYDGYTF.

The genes are TRBV7-8 and TRBJ2-7; 7 positions match TRBD2. The CDR3 has 15 residues. The germline CDR1 and CDR2 sequences are SGHVS and FQNEAQ. V shed 1 base, J shed 3 bases, and the junction held 6 bases outside the gene matches. The CDR3 loop is CASSLEGGLSYEQYF. The CDR3, as DNA: TGTGCCAGCAGCTTAGAGGGAGGGCTAAGCTACGAGCAGTACTTC.

The J gene is TRBJ2-3, the V gene TRBV4-1; 10 nucleotides match TRBD2. V dropped 2 bases and J dropped 2; count of bases not matched to a gene: 1. Germline CDR1 is MGHRA and CDR2 is YSYEKL. There are 15 residues in the CDR3. The CDR3 reads CASSQLAGDTDTQYF. In DNA, the CDR3 is TGCGCCAGCAGCCAACTAGCGGGAGACACAGATACGCAGTATTTT.

The chain has TRBV5-4 and TRBJ2-2; TRBD1 matches 7 bases. CDR3 length: 12 residues. The germline gives CDR1 SGHNT, CDR2 YYREEE (reference sequence). Losses at the gene ends were 7 bases for V and 8 bases for J; bases not matched to a gene: 5. This chain's CDR3 is CASDRVNGELFF. CDR3 nucleotides: TGTGCCAGCGACAGGGTTAATGGGGAGCTGTTTTTT.

The J gene is TRBJ2-1, the V gene TRBV2, with 7 bases identical to TRBD2. The junction had 6 bases not matched to a gene; V was cut back by 7 bases and J by 0 bases. There are 15 residues in the CDR3. Germline V gene data show CDR1 as SNHLY and CDR2 as FYNNEI. CDR3 DNA: TGTGCCAGCACCTCCGAGCGGGGCTCCTACAATGAGCAGTTCTTC. Protein product: CASTSERGSYNEQFF. The complete variable domain, with remaining parts taken from reference TRBV2 and TRBJ2-1, reads EPEVTQTPSHQVTQMGQEVILRCVPISNHLYFYWYRQILGQKVEFLVSFYNNEISEKSEIFDDQFSVERPDGSNFTLKIRSTKLEDSAMYFCASTSERGSYNEQFFGPGTRLTVL.